The 25 T cell receptor beta chains presented below share a single source sample, sequenced in a study of cytomegalovirus exposure and HLA in healthy donors. PCR was performed using 60 Vbeta and 13 Jbeta primers. The assay was immunoSEQ multiplex PCR, and TCRdb's table has in-frame clones only and misses some. The sample includes more than 110,000 clones, more than 75% of them seen just once. The sequencing input was PBMCs. These receptors were obtained from a male donor in good health and CMV-seronegative.

The CDR3 loop is CASIPTGIGNYGYTF. The CDR3 DNA is TGTGCCAGCATTCCAACAGGGATCGGTAACTATGGCTACACCTTC. The V gene is TRBV7-9, the J gene TRBJ1-2; TRBD1 might be the D (6 bases). The CDR3 runs to 15 residues. Between the trimmed V and J ends, which lost 7 bases and 1 base, there was a span of 16 bases. Germline V gives CDR1 SEHNR, CDR2 FQNEAQ (reference sequence). The full variable domain, in which reference TRBV7-9 and TRBJ1-2 provide the parts outside the CDR3, is DTGVSQNPRHKITKRGQNVTFRCDPISEHNRLYWYRQTLGQGPEFLTYFQNEAQLEKSRLLSDRFSAERPKGSFSTLEIQRTEQGDSAMYLCASIPTGIGNYGYTFGSGTRLTVV.

The chain links TRBV30 to TRBJ2-7, with D perhaps TRBD2 (7 bases). Germline V gives CDR1 GTSNPN, CDR2 SVGIG (reference sequence). V was clipped by 3 bases and J by 3 bases, with 18 bases between them. There are 15 residues in the CDR3. CDR3 nucleotides: TGTGCCTGGAGGGGGGTTGGCGGGGGACACTACGAGCAGTACTTC. This codes for CAWRGVGGGHYEQYF.

The chain joins TRBV7-2 to TRBJ1-6; maybe TRBD1 (5 bases). The CDR3 has 13 amino acids. With 3 bases removed from V and 9 bases from J, the gap between germline ends came to 9 bases. The germline V gene has CDR1 SGHTA and CDR2 FQGNSA. The CDR3 region has the DNA TGTGCCAGCAGCTTGGGGGGGACTTCACCCCTCCACTTT. This sequence encodes CASSLGGTSPLHF.

This rearrangement joins TRBV7-9 to TRBJ1-2; maybe TRBD1 (6 bases). CDR1 is SEHNR, CDR2 FQNEAQ, per germline (reference sequence). Trimming removed 4 bases at V and 2 bases at J, with 11 bases between. CDR3 length: 14 amino acids. Here the CDR3 reads CASSSTTGNYGYTF. The CDR3 DNA is TGTGCCAGCAGCTCCACCACAGGGAACTATGGCTACACCTTC.

This clone was seen a single time. The gene calls are TRBV7-9 and TRBJ2-1; 9 positions agree with TRBD2. Trimming at V came to 5 bases and at J to 8 bases, leaving 16 bases not matched to a gene. The CDR3 contains 17 residues. Germline lookup yields CDR1 SEHNR and CDR2 FQNEAQ (reference sequence). The CDR3 DNA follows: TGTGCCAGCAGCCACTACCCGGGGAGCGGGGGGAGGTATGAGCAGTTCTTC. Protein: CASSHYPGSGGRYEQFF.

For this clone: The junction departs from germline at one end; a sequencing error may be responsible. Other DNA variants within this sample encode the same CDR3. This chain connects TRBV30 to TRBJ1-1; TRBD1 agrees at 7 bases. CDR1 and CDR2 (germline): GTSNPN, SVGIG (reference sequence). This CDR3 is built from 14 residues. CDR3 DNA: TGTGCCTGGAGTATGACAGGGTCCGCCACTGAAGCCTTCTTT. Its protein is CAWSMTGSATEAFF.

The chain couples TRBV7-2 to TRBJ2-3; 11 bases agree with TRBD1. The CDR3 runs to 16 residues. CDR1 is SGHTA and CDR2 is FQGNSA in the germline V gene. V gave up 5 bases and J gave up 2 bases; unmatched junction bases: 6. Here the CDR3 reads CASSPRGQGDTDTQYF. Written as DNA, the CDR3 is TGTGCCAGCAGCCCAAGGGGACAGGGGGACACAGATACGCAGTATTTT.

The rearrangement links TRBV7-2 to TRBJ2-7; 9 nucleotides match TRBD1. This CDR3 spans 14 amino acids. Trimming at V came to 5 bases and at J to 3 bases, leaving 5 bases not matched to a gene. Germline CDR1 SGHTA, CDR2 FQGNSA. The CDR3 spells CASSPPGQGYEQYF. The CDR3, as DNA: TGTGCCAGCAGCCCACCGGGACAGGGCTACGAGCAGTACTTC. Full variable domain (outside the CDR3, taken from reference TRBV7-2 and TRBJ2-7): GAGVSQSPSNKVTEKGKDVELRCDPISGHTALYWYRQSLGQGLEFLIYFQGNSAPDKSGLPSDRFSAERTGGSVSTLTIQRTQQEDSAVYLCASSPPGQGYEQYFGPGTRLTVT.

The gene calls are TRBV6-1 and TRBJ2-7; D is perhaps TRBD1 (5 bases). Deletions cut 7 bases from V and 3 bases from J, with 10 bases between. Germline loops: CDR1 MNHNS, CDR2 SASEGT. This CDR3 has 12 residues. In nucleotides, the CDR3 is TGTGCCAGCACCAGGGTTGGCTACGAGCAGTACTTC. As protein: CASTRVGYEQYF.

CDR3 in DNA: TGTGCCTGGAGTACGCGGACACAAGCTTTCTTT. Translating gives CAWSTRTQAFF. V gene TRBV30 combines with J gene TRBJ1-1; tentative D call: TRBD1 (5 bases). This CDR3 comprises 11 residues. Trimming removed 2 bases from V and 9 bases from J, with 10 bases in between. Germline CDR1 and CDR2: GTSNPN and SVGIG (reference sequence). Filled out from reference TRBV30 and TRBJ1-1, the complete variable domain reads SQTIHQWPATLVQPVGSPLSLECTVEGTSNPNLYWYRQAAGRGLQLLFYSVGIGQISSEVPQNLSASRPQDRQFILSSKKLLLSDSGFYLCAWSTRTQAFFGQGTRLTVV.

V gene TRBV6-5 combines with J gene TRBJ1-1, with a possible D match to TRBD1 (6 bases). This CDR3 has 14 amino acids. In germline, CDR1 is MNHEY, CDR2 SVGAGI. Trimming took off 5 bases at V and 7 bases at J, with 17 bases between the two ends. The CDR3 bases are TGTGCCAGCAGTCCAGGGGTTCAAACTTATGAAGCTTTCTTT. Translation: CASSPGVQTYEAFF.

The chain recombines TRBV11-1 with TRBJ1-1; D gene ambiguous. The V end was cut by 5 bases, the J end by 2 bases, with 18 bases between. CDR1 and CDR2 from the germline V gene are SGHAT and FQDESV (reference sequence). The CDR3 length is 16 residues. CDR3 sequence (DNA): TGTGCCAGCAGCGTCTTATGGGCGGGGTTTAACACTGAAGCTTTCTTT. Protein sequence: CASSVLWAGFNTEAFF.

J is TRBJ1-1 and V is TRBV5-1; possible D gene TRBD1, 5 bases. V was trimmed by 2 bases and J by 4 bases, leaving 12 bases between them. Germline values: CDR1 SGHRS, CDR2 YFSETQ. The CDR3 is made up of 14 amino acids. The CDR3 nucleotides read TGCGCCAGCAGCTTAGGAGGGGCAGGCACTGAAGCTTTCTTT. It encodes CASSLGGAGTEAFF.

V and J are TRBV5-1 and TRBJ1-2; D is perhaps TRBD1 (5 bases). V shed 7 bases and J shed 7 bases, with 20 bases lying between them. This CDR3 has 14 residues. The germline gives CDR1 SGHRS, CDR2 YFSETQ. CDR3 in DNA: TGCGCCAGCGGCGCGGACGGCAGGGCATCTGGCTACACCTTC. As protein: CASGADGRASGYTF.

The V call is TRBV5-1, the J call TRBJ2-7; 8 nucleotides align to TRBD2. Germline V lookup: CDR1 SGHRS, CDR2 YFSETQ. CDR3 length: 15 amino acids. V gave up 4 bases and J gave up 2 bases; unmatched junction bases: 8. This CDR3 reads CASSPGGWGTYEQYF. CDR3 sequence (DNA): TGCGCCAGCAGCCCGGGGGGGTGGGGTACCTACGAGCAGTACTTC. Full variable domain (missing parts from reference TRBV5-1 and TRBJ2-7): KAGVTQTPRYLIKTRGQQVTLSCSPISGHRSVSWYQQTPGQGLQFLFEYFSETQRNKGNFPGRFSGRQFSNSRSEMNVSTLELGDSALYLCASSPGGWGTYEQYFGPGTRLTVT.

The chain recombines TRBV7-9 with TRBJ2-7, with D possibly matching TRBD2 (6 bases). The CDR3 is made up of 12 amino acids. In germline, CDR1 is SEHNR, CDR2 FQNEAQ (reference sequence). The ends were cut back, 4 bases at V and 4 bases at J, with 8 bases in the middle. CDR3 protein: CASSSGVYEQYF. In nucleotides, the CDR3 is TGTGCCAGCAGCTCGGGAGTATACGAGCAGTACTTC.

This chain links TRBV11-2 with TRBJ1-2; D gene uncertain. V was trimmed by 1 base and J by 8 bases, leaving 11 bases between them. CDR1 is SGHAT and CDR2 is FQNNGV in the germline V gene. The CDR3 runs to 13 residues. CDR3: CASSLGEMGGYTF. CDR3 nucleotides: TGTGCCAGCAGCTTAGGGGAGATGGGAGGCTACACCTTC.

This clone has a single count. The chain couples TRBV5-1 to TRBJ1-6; 8 bases align to TRBD1. The V gene end was trimmed by 4 bases and the J gene end by 8 bases; junction bases not matched to a gene: 11. The CDR3 has 16 residues. The germline CDR1 and CDR2 sequences are SGHRS and YFSETQ. The CDR3 loop reads CASSPGRDRLYSPLHF. In DNA, the CDR3 is TGCGCCAGCAGCCCCGGGCGGGACAGGCTTTATTCACCCCTCCACTTT.

This clone showed up just a few times. This chain uses TRBV7-2 with TRBJ1-3, with a possible D match to TRBD1 (5 bases). From germline, CDR1 is SGHTA and CDR2 FQGNSA. V gave up 3 bases and J gave up 4 bases, with 13 bases separating them. The CDR3 has 15 amino acids. The CDR3 nucleotides read TGTGCCAGCAGCTTTGGAGGCCGGGGGGGAAACACCATATATTTT. Its protein product is CASSFGGRGGNTIYF.

The rearrangement links TRBV15 to TRBJ1-2, with D unresolved. The CDR3 runs 13 residues. Germline V gene sequence: CDR1 LNHNV, CDR2 YYDKDF (reference sequence). V dropped 3 bases and J dropped 0 bases, with 5 bases sitting between them. The DNA for the CDR3 is TGTGCCACCAGCAGCGGAGCTAACTATGGCTACACCTTC. This gives the protein CATSSGANYGYTF.

The chain links TRBV5-1 to TRBJ2-7, with 7 bases identical to TRBD1. The CDR3 consists of 14 residues. V lost 4 bases, J lost 3 bases, and 7 bases stayed unmatched. Germline V CDR1 and CDR2: SGHRS, YFSETQ. The CDR3 DNA sequence: TGCGCCAGCAGCGACGGACAGGCCCTCTACGAGCAGTACTTC. Protein sequence: CASSDGQALYEQYF.

The table lists this clone with a few counts. The chain combines TRBV4-2 with TRBJ1-5; D is ambiguous. CDR3 length equals 15 residues. V gave up 4 bases and J gave up 2 bases, with 12 bases separating them. CDR1 is LGHNA and CDR2 is YNFKEQ in the germline V gene. CDR3 in amino acids: CASSPEGGGNQPQHF. The CDR3, as DNA: TGTGCCAGCAGCCCCGAGGGAGGCGGCAATCAGCCCCAGCATTTT.

This chain uses TRBV9 with TRBJ2-7; D perhaps matches TRBD2 (6 bases). This CDR3 comprises 14 residues. CDR1 is SGDLS, CDR2 YYNGEE, per germline. V was trimmed by 4 bases and J by 3 bases, leaving 14 bases between them. CDR3 DNA: TGTGCCAGCAGCCCCAACGGGGGTTTCTACGAGCAGTACTTC. Amino acids: CASSPNGGFYEQYF.

This clone came up a few times. The J gene is TRBJ2-7, the V gene TRBV4-3; 9 positions match TRBD1. Per the germline V gene, CDR1 is LGHNA and CDR2 is YSLEER. V dropped 3 bases and J dropped 4; count of bases not matched to a gene: 10. The CDR3 is 16 amino acids. As DNA, the CDR3 is TGCGCCAGCAGCCATATCTCCGGGACAGGGAGGTACGAGCAGTACTTC. As protein: CASSHISGTGRYEQYF.

This clone was seen only a few times. This chain links TRBV7-2 with TRBJ2-4; D gene uncertain. With 3 bases removed from V and 0 bases from J, the gap between germline ends came to 12 bases. Germline V lookup: CDR1 SGHTA, CDR2 FQGNSA. The CDR3 consists of 16 residues. The CDR3 sequence is CASSFSGLAAKNIQYF. CDR3 sequence (DNA): TGTGCCAGCAGCTTTTCAGGCTTGGCAGCCAAAAACATTCAGTACTTC.